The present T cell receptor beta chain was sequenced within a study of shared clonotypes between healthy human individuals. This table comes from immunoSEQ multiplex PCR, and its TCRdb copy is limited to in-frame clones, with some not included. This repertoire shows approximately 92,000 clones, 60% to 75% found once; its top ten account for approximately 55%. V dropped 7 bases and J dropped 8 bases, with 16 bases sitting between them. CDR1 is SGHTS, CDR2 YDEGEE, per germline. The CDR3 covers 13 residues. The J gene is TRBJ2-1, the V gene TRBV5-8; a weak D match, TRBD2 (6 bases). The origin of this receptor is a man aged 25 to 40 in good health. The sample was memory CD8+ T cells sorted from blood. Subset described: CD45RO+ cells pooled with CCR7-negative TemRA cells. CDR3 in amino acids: CASAPAGIYEQFF. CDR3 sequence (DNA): TGTGCCAGCGCCCCGGCGGGGATTTATGAGCAGTTCTTC.